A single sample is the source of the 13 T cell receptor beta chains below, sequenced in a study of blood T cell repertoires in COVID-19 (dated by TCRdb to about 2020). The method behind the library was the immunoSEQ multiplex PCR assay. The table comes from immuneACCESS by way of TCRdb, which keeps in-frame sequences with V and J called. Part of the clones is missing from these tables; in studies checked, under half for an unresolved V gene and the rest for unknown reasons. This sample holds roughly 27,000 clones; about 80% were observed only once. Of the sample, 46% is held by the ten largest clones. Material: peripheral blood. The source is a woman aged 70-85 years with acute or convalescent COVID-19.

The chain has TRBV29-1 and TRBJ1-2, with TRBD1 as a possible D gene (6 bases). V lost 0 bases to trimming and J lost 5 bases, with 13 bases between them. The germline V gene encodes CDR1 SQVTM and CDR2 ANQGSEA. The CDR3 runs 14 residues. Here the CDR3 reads CSVEDRDRFYGYTF. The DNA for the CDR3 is TGCAGCGTTGAAGATAGAGACAGGTTTTATGGCTACACCTTC. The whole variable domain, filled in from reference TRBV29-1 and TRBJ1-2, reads SAVISQKPSRDICQRGTSLTIQCQVDSQVTMMFWYRQQPGQSLTLIATANQGSEATYESGFVIDKFPISRPNLTFSTLTVSNMSPEDSSIYLCSVEDRDRFYGYTFGSGTRLTVV.

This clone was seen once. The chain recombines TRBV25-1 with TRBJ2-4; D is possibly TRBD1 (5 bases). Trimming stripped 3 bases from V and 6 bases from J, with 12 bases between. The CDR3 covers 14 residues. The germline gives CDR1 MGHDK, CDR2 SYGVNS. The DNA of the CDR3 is TGTGCCAGCAGTGACAGTGGTAGGGGAAACATTCAGTACTTC. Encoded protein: CASSDSGRGNIQYF.

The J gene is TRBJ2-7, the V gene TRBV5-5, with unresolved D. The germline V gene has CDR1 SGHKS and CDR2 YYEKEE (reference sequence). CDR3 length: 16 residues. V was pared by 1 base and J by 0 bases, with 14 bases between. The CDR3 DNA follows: TGTGCCAGCAGCTTGTCGCACCAGGCCCTCTCCTACGAGCAGTACTTC. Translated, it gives CASSLSHQALSYEQYF.

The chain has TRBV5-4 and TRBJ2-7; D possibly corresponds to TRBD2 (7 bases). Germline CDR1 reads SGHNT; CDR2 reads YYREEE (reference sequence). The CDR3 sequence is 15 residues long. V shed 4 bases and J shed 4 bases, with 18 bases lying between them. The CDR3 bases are TGTGCCAGCAGCCGGGGGGACAAGCCGTCGTACGAGCAGTACTTC. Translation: CASSRGDKPSYEQYF.

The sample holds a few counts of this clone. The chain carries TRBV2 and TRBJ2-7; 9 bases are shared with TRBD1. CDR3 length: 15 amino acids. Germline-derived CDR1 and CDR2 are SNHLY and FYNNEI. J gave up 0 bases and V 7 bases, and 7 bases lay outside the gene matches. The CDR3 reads CASMSEDRGSYEQYF. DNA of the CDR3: TGTGCCAGCATGTCCGAGGACAGGGGCTCCTACGAGCAGTACTTC.

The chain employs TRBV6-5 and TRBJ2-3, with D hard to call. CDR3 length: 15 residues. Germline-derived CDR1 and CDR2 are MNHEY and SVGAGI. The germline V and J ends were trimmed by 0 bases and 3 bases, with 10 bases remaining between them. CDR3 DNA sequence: TGTGCCAGCAGTTACTCACCCAGGTCGACAGATACGCAGTATTTT. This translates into CASSYSPRSTDTQYF.

The CDR3 is CASSFLADLLRTDTQYF. The CDR3 DNA is TGTGCCAGCAGTTTCCTAGCGGATCTCCTAAGGACAGATACGCAGTATTTT. The V and J genes are TRBV27 and TRBJ2-3, with TRBD2 matching 7 bases. This CDR3 comprises 17 residues. CDR1 is MNHEY, CDR2 SMNVEV, per germline (reference sequence). V lost 3 bases and J lost 3; bases outside the gene matches: 12.

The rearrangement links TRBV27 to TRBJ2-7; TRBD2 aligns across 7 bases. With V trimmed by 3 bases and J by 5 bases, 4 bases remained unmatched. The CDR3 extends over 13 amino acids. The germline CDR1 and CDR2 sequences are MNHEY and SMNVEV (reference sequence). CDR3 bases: TGTGCCAGCAGTTTGGGGGGGATGAACGAGCAGTACTTC. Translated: CASSLGGMNEQYF.

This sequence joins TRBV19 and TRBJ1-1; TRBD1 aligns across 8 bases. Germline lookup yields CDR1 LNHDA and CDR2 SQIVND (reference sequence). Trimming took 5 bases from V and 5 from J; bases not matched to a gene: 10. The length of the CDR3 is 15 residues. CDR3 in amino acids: CASSPLPTGVTEAFF. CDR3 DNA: TGTGCCAGTAGTCCCCTCCCGACAGGGGTGACTGAAGCTTTCTTT.

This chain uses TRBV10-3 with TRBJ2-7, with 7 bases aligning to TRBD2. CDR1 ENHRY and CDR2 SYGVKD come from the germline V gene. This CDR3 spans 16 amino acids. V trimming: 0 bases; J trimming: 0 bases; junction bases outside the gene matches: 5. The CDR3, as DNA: TGTGCCATCAGTGAGTCGAGGGAGGGCCACTCCTACGAGCAGTACTTC. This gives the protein CAISESREGHSYEQYF.

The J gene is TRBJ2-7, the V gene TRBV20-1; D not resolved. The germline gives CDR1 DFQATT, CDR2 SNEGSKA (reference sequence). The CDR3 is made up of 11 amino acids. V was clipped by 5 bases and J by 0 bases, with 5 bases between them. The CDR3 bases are TGCAGTGCTCGACTCTCCTACGAGCAGTACTTC. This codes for CSARLSYEQYF.

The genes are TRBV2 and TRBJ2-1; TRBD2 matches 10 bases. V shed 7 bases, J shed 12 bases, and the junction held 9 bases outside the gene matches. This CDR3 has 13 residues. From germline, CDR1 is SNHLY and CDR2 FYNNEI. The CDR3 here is CASKAAGGWVQFF. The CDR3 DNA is TGTGCCAGCAAGGCAGCGGGAGGGTGGGTGCAGTTCTTC.

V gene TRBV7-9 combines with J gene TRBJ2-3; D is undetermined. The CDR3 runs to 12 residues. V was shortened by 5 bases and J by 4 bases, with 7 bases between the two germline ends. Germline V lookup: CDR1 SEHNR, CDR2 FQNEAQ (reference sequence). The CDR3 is CASSPPADTQYF. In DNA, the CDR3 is TGTGCCAGCAGCCCCCCTGCAGATACGCAGTATTTT.